The 2 T cell receptor beta chains below were found in one sample sequenced in a study of blood T cell repertoires in COVID-19. Sequencing was performed with immunoSEQ multiplex PCR; in TCRdb, only in-frame clones are kept and a portion is missing. The sample contains roughly 150,000 clones, 80% to 85% of which appear only once. The sequenced sample was peripheral blood. All receptors derive from a human donor in a cohort sampled during active COVID-19.

The chain couples TRBV15 to TRBJ1-4; D gene ambiguous. This CDR3 has 14 residues. CDR1 LNHNV and CDR2 YYDKDF come from the germline V gene (reference sequence). V lost 2 bases to trimming and J lost 0 bases, with 4 bases between them. The CDR3 is CATSRTPTNEKLFF. The CDR3 bases are TGTGCCACCAGCAGAACACCAACTAATGAAAAACTGTTTTTT.

V gene TRBV19 combines with J gene TRBJ2-2, with 7 bases that match TRBD2. The CDR3 has 14 amino acids. CDR1 LNHDA and CDR2 SQIVND come from the germline V gene (reference sequence). The trim removed 3 bases at V and 5 bases at J, leaving 3 bases unmatched. In DNA form, the CDR3 reads TGTGCCAGTAGTATCATACTAGCGACCGGGGAGCTGTTTTTT. It translates to CASSIILATGELFF.